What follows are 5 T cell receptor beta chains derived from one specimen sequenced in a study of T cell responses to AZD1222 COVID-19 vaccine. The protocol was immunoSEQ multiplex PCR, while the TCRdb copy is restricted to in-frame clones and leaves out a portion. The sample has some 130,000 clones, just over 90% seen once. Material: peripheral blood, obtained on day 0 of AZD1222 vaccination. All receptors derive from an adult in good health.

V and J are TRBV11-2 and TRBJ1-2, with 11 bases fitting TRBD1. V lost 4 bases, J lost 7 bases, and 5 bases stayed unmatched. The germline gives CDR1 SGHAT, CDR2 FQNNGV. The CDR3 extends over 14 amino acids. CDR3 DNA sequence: TGTGCCAGCAGCTGGGCCGGGACAGGGGGTGGCTACACCTTC. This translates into CASSWAGTGGGYTF.

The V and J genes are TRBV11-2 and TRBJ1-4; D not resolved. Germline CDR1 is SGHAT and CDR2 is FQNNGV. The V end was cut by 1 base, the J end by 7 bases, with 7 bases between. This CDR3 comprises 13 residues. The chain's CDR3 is CASSLATPEKLFF. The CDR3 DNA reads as TGTGCCAGCAGCTTAGCTACACCTGAAAAACTGTTTTTT. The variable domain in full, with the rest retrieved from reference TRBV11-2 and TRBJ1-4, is EAGVAQSPRYKIIEKRQSVAFWCNPISGHATLYWYQQILGQGPKLLIQFQNNGVVDDSQLPKDRFSAERLKGVDSTLKIQPAKLEDSAVYLCASSLATPEKLFFGSGTQLSVL.

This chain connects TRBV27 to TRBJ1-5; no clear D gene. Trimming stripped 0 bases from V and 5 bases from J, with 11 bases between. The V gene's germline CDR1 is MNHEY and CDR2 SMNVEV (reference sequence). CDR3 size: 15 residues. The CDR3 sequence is CASSLSRRGHQPQHF. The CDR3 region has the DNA TGTGCCAGCAGTTTATCCAGACGGGGTCATCAGCCCCAGCATTTT.

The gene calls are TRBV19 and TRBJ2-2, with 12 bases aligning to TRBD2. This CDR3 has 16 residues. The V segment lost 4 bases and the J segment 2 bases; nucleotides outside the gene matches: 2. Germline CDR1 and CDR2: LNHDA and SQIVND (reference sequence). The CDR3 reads CASSTTSGSNTGELFF. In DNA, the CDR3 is TGTGCCAGTAGTACGACTAGCGGGAGTAACACCGGGGAGCTGTTTTTT.

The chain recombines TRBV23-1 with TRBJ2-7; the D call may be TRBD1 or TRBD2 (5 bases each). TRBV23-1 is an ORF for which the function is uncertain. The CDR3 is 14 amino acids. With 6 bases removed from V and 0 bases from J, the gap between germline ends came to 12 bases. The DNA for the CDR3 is TGCGCCAGCAGACCGGGACGGACCTCCTACGAGCAGTACTTC. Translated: CASRPGRTSYEQYF.